Following are 27 T cell receptor beta chains from one sample sequenced in a study of blood T cell repertoires in COVID-19. The repertoire was sequenced with immunoSEQ multiplex PCR; TCRdb's copy has only in-frame clones and lacks some. In the table there are 200,000 to 250,000 clones, approximately 80% of which are singletons. The sequencing input was peripheral blood. These receptors were taken from a woman older than 75 with COVID-19, enrolled during active disease.

The J gene is TRBJ1-1, the V gene TRBV19, with 9 bases aligning to TRBD1. J lost 5 bases, V lost 6 bases, and 7 bases had no gene match. Germline V gives CDR1 LNHDA, CDR2 SQIVND (reference sequence). This CDR3 region has 14 residues. The CDR3 nucleotides read TGTGCCAGTAGAACTACAGGGGGCATTACTGAAGCTTTCTTT. Translated, it gives CASRTTGGITEAFF.

The chain carries TRBV5-1 and TRBJ2-1, with 7 bases lining up with TRBD2. The CDR3 runs to 14 residues. Germline CDR1 is SGHRS and CDR2 is YFSETQ. Losses at the gene ends were 0 bases for V and 7 bases for J; bases not matched to a gene: 4. The CDR3 sequence is CASSLGRGENEQFF. The CDR3, as DNA: TGCGCCAGCAGCTTGGGACGGGGGGAGAATGAGCAGTTCTTC.

This chain links TRBV6-5 with TRBJ1-2; TRBD1 matches 9 bases. The CDR3 length is 14 residues. J lost 5 bases, V lost 6 bases, and 7 bases had no gene match. CDR1 is MNHEY and CDR2 is SVGAGI in the germline V gene. The CDR3 DNA follows: TGTGCCAGCAGGATGACAGGGGGAACATATGGCTACACCTTC. Translating gives CASRMTGGTYGYTF.

The CDR3: CASSRPTGGGADTQYF. CDR3 DNA: TGTGCCAGCAGCCGGCCGACAGGGGGCGGGGCAGATACGCAGTATTTT. The V call is TRBV27, the J call TRBJ2-3; 10 bases agree with TRBD1. Trimming at V came to 6 bases and at J to 4 bases, leaving 10 bases not matched to a gene. The germline V gene encodes CDR1 MNHEY and CDR2 SMNVEV (reference sequence). This CDR3 is 16 amino acids long.

V and J are TRBV11-2 and TRBJ2-3, with 10 bases identical to TRBD2. Germline values: CDR1 SGHAT, CDR2 FQNNGV. V dropped 1 base and J dropped 4; count of bases not matched to a gene: 2. The CDR3 is 15 residues long. The CDR3 DNA reads as TGTGCCAGCAGCTTAGGTAGCGGGGGGCCAGATACGCAGTATTTT. Protein sequence: CASSLGSGGPDTQYF.

A note on this clone: This sample also contains other DNA sequences that code for the same CDR3. The J gene is TRBJ2-1, the V gene TRBV6-5, with D perhaps matching TRBD1 (5 bases). This CDR3 has 15 residues. CDR1 and CDR2 (germline): MNHEY, SVGAGI. V lost 6 bases to trimming and J lost 0 bases, with 12 bases between them. The CDR3 region is CASRSTGSSYNEQFF. The CDR3, as DNA: TGTGCCAGCAGGTCCACAGGTAGCTCCTACAATGAGCAGTTCTTC.

The chain couples TRBV24-1 to TRBJ1-5; D is possibly TRBD1 (5 bases). The germline V gene has CDR1 KGHDR and CDR2 SFDVKD. The CDR3 is made up of 15 amino acids. Trimming pared 4 bases from V and 10 bases from J, leaving 19 bases between. CDR3 sequence: CATSDPAGWGGPQHF. The CDR3 DNA sequence: TGTGCCACCAGTGACCCCGCAGGGTGGGGTGGACCCCAGCATTTT.

This clone came up once. The chain uses TRBV3-1 (or the pseudogene TRBV3-2) and TRBJ2-3; 8 positions agree with TRBD2. Germline CDR1 and CDR2: LGHDT and YNNKEL (reference sequence). CDR3 length: 16 residues. The trim removed 0 bases at V and 6 bases at J, leaving 8 bases unmatched. Here the CDR3 DNA reads TGTGCCAGCAGCCAAGATCGTTTAGCGGGGATGGATACGCAGTATTTT. Translated, it gives CASSQDRLAGMDTQYF.

The V gene is TRBV29-1, the J gene TRBJ2-1; TRBD1 might be the D (6 bases). CDR3 length equals 16 residues. The V end was cut by 5 bases, the J end by 0 bases, with 17 bases between. Germline V gene lookup returns CDR1 SQVTM and CDR2 ANQGSEA. The CDR3 region is CSVSGTNELSYNEQFF. The CDR3 nucleotides are TGCAGCGTTTCCGGGACAAATGAACTCTCCTACAATGAGCAGTTCTTC.

The chain couples TRBV6-5 to TRBJ2-7; possible D gene TRBD1, 6 bases. Deletions cut 7 bases from V and 3 bases from J, with 16 bases between. The V gene's germline CDR1 is MNHEY and CDR2 SVGAGI. This CDR3 spans 14 amino acids. In DNA, the CDR3 is TGTGCCAGCACCACGGGAACAGGGATCTACGAGCAGTACTTC. Translated, it gives CASTTGTGIYEQYF.

The J gene is TRBJ1-1, the V gene TRBV7-2; D uncertain. The CDR3 covers 14 residues. The germline V gene encodes CDR1 SGHTA and CDR2 FQGNSA. V lost 0 bases, J lost 3 bases, and 8 bases lay in between. CDR3 bases: TGTGCCAGCAGCTTAGCGAGCCCGTACACTGAAGCTTTCTTT. Translated, it gives CASSLASPYTEAFF.

This chain links TRBV6-6 with TRBJ1-6; D perhaps matches TRBD1 (5 bases). V lost 6 bases and J lost 8, with 17 bases in between. Germline V CDR1 and CDR2: MNHNY, SVGAGI (reference sequence). The CDR3 length is 15 residues. The CDR3 region has the DNA TGTGCCAGCAGCCCACGCGGGGGTGACGATTCACCCCTCCACTTT. Translation: CASSPRGGDDSPLHF.

There are a few counts of this clone. V usage is TRBV29-1 and J usage is TRBJ1-2, with 8 bases lining up with TRBD1. The germline V gene encodes CDR1 SQVTM and CDR2 ANQGSEA. V was pared by 7 bases and J by 7 bases, with 17 bases of the junction left unmatched. The CDR3 extends over 15 amino acids. CDR3 amino acids: CSARLFGQGAGGYTF. The CDR3 DNA reads as TGCAGCGCACGTCTCTTCGGGCAGGGGGCGGGTGGCTACACCTTC.

This rearrangement joins TRBV27 to TRBJ2-7, with TRBD1 identical over 7 bases. This CDR3 is 15 amino acids long. Germline assignment: CDR1 MNHEY and CDR2 SMNVEV (reference sequence). J gave up 0 bases and V 6 bases, and 8 bases lay outside the gene matches. The CDR3 DNA reads TGTGCCAGCAGCCCTGACAGGGCCTACTCCTACGAGCAGTACTTC. This encodes CASSPDRAYSYEQYF.

The gene calls are TRBV4-1 and TRBJ2-5; 10 bases line up with TRBD1. Germline V lookup: CDR1 MGHRA, CDR2 YSYEKL. Germline trimming cut 3 bases from V and 5 bases from J; bases unmatched to any gene: 9. The CDR3 consists of 16 residues. In DNA, the CDR3 is TGCGCCAGCAGCCAGGCCGGGACAGGGGTCAGGGAGACCCAGTACTTC. It codes for CASSQAGTGVRETQYF.

The rearrangement links TRBV6-5 to TRBJ1-2; 9 nucleotides agree with TRBD1. Germline V lookup: CDR1 MNHEY, CDR2 SVGAGI. Trimming took 3 bases from V and 4 from J; bases not matched to a gene: 6. The CDR3 runs to 15 residues. The CDR3 nucleotides are TGTGCCAGCAGTTATTCTACGACAGGGGGCTATGGCTACACCTTC. It translates to CASSYSTTGGYGYTF.

The V call is TRBV5-1, the J call TRBJ2-5; TRBD1 matches at 8 bases. This CDR3 region has 14 residues. Germline CDR1 and CDR2: SGHRS and YFSETQ. The V segment lost 6 bases and the J segment 4 bases; nucleotides outside the gene matches: 8. The chain's CDR3 is CASTRGRRGETQYF. In nucleotides, the CDR3 is TGCGCCAGCACCAGGGGGCGAAGGGGAGAGACCCAGTACTTC.

The chain recombines TRBV11-2 with TRBJ1-1; 7 nucleotides align to TRBD1. Germline CDR1 reads SGHAT; CDR2 reads FQNNGV. The trim removed 8 bases at V and 3 bases at J, leaving 6 bases unmatched. This CDR3 has 13 residues. The DNA for the CDR3 is TGTGCCAGCCAGCCACAGGGGTACACTGAAGCTTTCTTT. As protein: CASQPQGYTEAFF.

The chain employs TRBV4-2 and TRBJ2-7; D not certain. This CDR3 spans 12 amino acids. Per the germline V gene, CDR1 is LGHNA and CDR2 is YNFKEQ. Trimming took 3 bases from V and 5 from J, leaving 8 bases between them. This CDR3 is CASSQREHEQYF. DNA of the CDR3: TGTGCCAGCAGCCAGCGCGAGCACGAGCAGTACTTC.

The rearrangement uses TRBV6-5 and TRBJ2-1, with 8 bases matching TRBD2. Germline lookup yields CDR1 MNHEY and CDR2 SVGAGI. The CDR3 covers 15 residues. The trim removed 2 bases at V and 9 bases at J, leaving 9 bases unmatched. CDR3 coding DNA: TGTGCCAGCAGTTACGGGGTAGCTGCGGGGGGTGAGCAGTTCTTC. Residues: CASSYGVAAGGEQFF.

This chain joins TRBV5-1 and TRBJ1-2; no clear D. CDR3 size: 14 residues. Germline V gene sequence: CDR1 SGHRS, CDR2 YFSETQ. Trimming took 2 bases from V and 4 from J, leaving 12 bases between them. The CDR3 region is CASSLESEGYGYTF. In nucleotides, the CDR3 is TGCGCCAGCAGCTTAGAATCCGAGGGCTATGGCTACACCTTC.

CDR3 sequence: CSARPRGEAFF. The DNA for the CDR3 is TGCAGTGCTAGACCCAGAGGGGAAGCTTTCTTT. The chain recombines TRBV20-1 with TRBJ1-1; unclear D gene. CDR3 length equals 11 residues. The germline gives CDR1 DFQATT, CDR2 SNEGSKA (reference sequence). The V gene lost 2 bases and the J gene lost 8 bases, with 9 bases spanning the gap.

The J gene is TRBJ1-3, the V gene TRBV6-2 or TRBV6-3; D is unresolved. CDR3 length equals 15 residues. Germline V CDR1 and CDR2: MNHEY, SVGEGT. Trimming cost V 2 bases and J 2 bases, with 10 bases left between them. The CDR3 DNA reads TGTGCCAGCAGTTACGGAGGCAGTACTGGAAACACCATATATTTT. Protein: CASSYGGSTGNTIYF.

This clone was picked up a small number of times. V and J are TRBV6-6 and TRBJ1-1; a possible D gene is TRBD1 (6 bases). This CDR3 is built from 15 residues. Trimming stripped 7 bases from V and 1 base from J, with 16 bases between. CDR1 MNHNY and CDR2 SVGAGI come from the germline V gene (reference sequence). The CDR3 region is CASTHTGTPNTEAFF. The CDR3 DNA reads TGTGCCAGCACTCACACCGGGACACCGAACACTGAAGCTTTCTTT.

The chain recombines TRBV28 with TRBJ1-5; 8 nucleotides agree with TRBD1. The CDR3 has 15 residues. Germline V gene sequence: CDR1 MDHEN, CDR2 SYDVKM. V was pared by 6 bases and J by 4 bases, with 8 bases of the junction left unmatched. The CDR3 sequence: CASRGQGVRNQPQHF. The DNA for the CDR3 is TGTGCCAGCAGAGGACAGGGAGTAAGGAATCAGCCCCAGCATTTT.

This chain links TRBV3-1 (or the pseudogene TRBV3-2) with TRBJ2-3, with 13 bases fitting TRBD2. Unmatched junction bases numbered 6, after V lost 5 bases and J lost 4 bases. CDR1 is LGHDT and CDR2 is YNNKEL in the germline V gene (reference sequence). The CDR3 sequence is 16 residues long. The CDR3 DNA follows: TGTGCCAGCAGCTCCGGACTAGCGGGGGAGGCAGATACGCAGTATTTT. Its protein product is CASSSGLAGEADTQYF.

The DNA for the CDR3 is TGTGCCAGCAGCGTAGAAACAAGGGGAGGCGAGCAGTACTTC. The encoded protein is CASSVETRGGEQYF. The rearrangement uses TRBV9 and TRBJ2-7; D possibly corresponds to TRBD2 (6 bases). The germline V gene has CDR1 SGDLS and CDR2 YYNGEE. V was cut by 0 bases and J by 6 bases, with 13 bases left in between. The CDR3 runs 14 residues.